This T cell receptor (beta chain) was profiled in a study of Ad26.COV2.S vaccination and SARS-CoV-2 variants. The treatment is: around 19 received Ad26.COV2.S at low or high dose, single or two shots; 5 received placebo; per-sample allocation not given. On day 63 after the first injection, vaccine and placebo recipients gave samples. This table comes from immunoSEQ multiplex PCR, and its TCRdb copy is limited to in-frame clones, with some not included. The repertoire includes around 450,000 clones, approximately 90% of them detected once, and less than 4.5% sits in the top ten. Germline V CDR1 and CDR2: SGHTA, FQGTGA. The CDR3 runs to 14 residues. The V gene lost 0 bases and the J gene lost 0 bases, with 3 bases spanning the gap.

The chain links TRBV7-3 to TRBJ1-3; D is unresolved. This material consisted of peripheral blood, taken in a trial of Ad26.COV2.S vaccine versus placebo. This sequence was found in a person aged 18-65 years who received the Ad26.COV2.S COVID-19 vaccine or a placebo. The CDR3 protein is CASSLTDSGNTIYF. CDR3 DNA: TGTGCCAGCAGCTTAACTGACTCTGGAAACACCATATATTTT.